A single sample gave rise to the 19 T cell receptor beta chains below, sequenced in a study of long-term antiretroviral therapy in people with HIV. Researchers report immunoSEQ v3.0 was run at survey level. Here immunoSEQ multiplex PCR was the method, and the copy in TCRdb shows in-frame clones only, minus some. The sample includes approximately 30,000 clones, about 85% of them seen just once. The sequences come from unsorted PBMCs, collected 3 years after starting antiretroviral therapy. These receptor sequences come from a man between 35 and 55 years old with HIV.

The V and J genes are TRBV7-6 and TRBJ2-7; D is perhaps TRBD2 (7 bases). CDR3 size: 17 residues. The V gene's germline CDR1 is SGHVS and CDR2 FNYEAQ. The germline V and J ends were trimmed by 4 bases and 6 bases, with 25 bases remaining between them. The CDR3 protein is CASSSLEGGTLNGEQYF. The CDR3 DNA follows: TGTGCCAGCAGCTCATTAGAGGGGGGGACTCTCAACGGCGAGCAGTACTTC.

The chain is built from TRBV5-4 and TRBJ1-2; D may be TRBD1 (6 bases). The germline gives CDR1 SGHNT, CDR2 YYREEE (reference sequence). The CDR3 is 14 residues long. Between the trimmed V and J ends, which lost 0 bases and 8 bases, there was a span of 14 bases. CDR3 residues: CASSLGGTTGGYTF. For the CDR3, the DNA is TGTGCCAGCAGCTTGGGCGGGACAACGGGAGGCTACACCTTC. The complete variable domain, with remaining parts taken from reference TRBV5-4 and TRBJ1-2, reads ETGVTQSPTHLIKTRGQQVTLRCSSQSGHNTVSWYQQALGQGPQFIFQYYREEENGRGNFPPRFSGLQFPNYSSELNVNALELDDSALYLCASSLGGTTGGYTFGSGTRLTVV.

J is TRBJ1-2 and V is TRBV7-2; no firm D call. Germline V gene sequence: CDR1 SGHTA, CDR2 FQGNSA. V lost 5 bases and J lost 7, with 20 bases in between. The CDR3 runs 15 residues. The CDR3 is CASSPIPDGLSGYTF. As DNA, the CDR3 is TGTGCCAGCAGCCCTATACCGGACGGACTTTCTGGCTACACCTTC.

The chain combines TRBV29-1 with TRBJ2-7; weak D call: TRBD2 (6 bases). Trimming shortened V by 5 bases and J by 4 bases, and 12 bases separated the two germline ends. Per the germline V gene, CDR1 is SQVTM and CDR2 is ANQGSEA. The CDR3 spans 12 residues. The CDR3 spells CSVSVGGYEQYF. Written as DNA, the CDR3 is TGCAGCGTTTCGGTCGGGGGTTACGAGCAGTACTTC.

V gene TRBV15 combines with J gene TRBJ2-3; 12 bases match TRBD2. The V segment lost 5 bases and the J segment 1 base; nucleotides outside the gene matches: 4. Germline V CDR1 and CDR2: LNHNV, YYDKDF (reference sequence). The CDR3 has 16 residues. The CDR3 nucleotides are TGTGCCACCAGCCTTCGACTAGCGGGGGGCACAGATACGCAGTATTTT. Residues: CATSLRLAGGTDTQYF.

The V call is TRBV27, the J call TRBJ2-2, with no clear D. V was shortened by 1 base and J by 5 bases, with 5 bases between the two germline ends. From germline, CDR1 is MNHEY and CDR2 SMNVEV (reference sequence). The CDR3 runs 13 residues. The CDR3 DNA reads TGTGCCAGCAGTTTATTGGGTACCGGGGAGCTGTTTTTT. Protein sequence: CASSLLGTGELFF.

The chain uses TRBV13 and TRBJ1-2; 9 positions agree with TRBD1. Germline-derived CDR1 and CDR2 are PRHDT and FYEKMQ (reference sequence). V shed 5 bases, J shed 0 bases, and the junction held 10 bases outside the gene matches. The CDR3 is made up of 17 amino acids. CDR3 coding DNA: TGTGCCAGCAGCCTCGGACAGGGGAGTACAACTAACTATGGCTACACCTTC. Its translation: CASSLGQGSTTNYGYTF.

The chain recombines TRBV5-1 with TRBJ2-7; weak D call: TRBD1 (6 bases). This CDR3 is built from 13 residues. V was shortened by 0 bases and J by 4 bases, with 8 bases between the two germline ends. Germline CDR1 and CDR2: SGHRS and YFSETQ. The CDR3 spells CASSLEDSYEQYF. As DNA, the CDR3 is TGCGCCAGCAGCTTGGAGGACAGTTACGAGCAGTACTTC.

The CDR3 here is CASSKEESATGNTIYF. In nucleotides, the CDR3 is TGTGCCAGCAGCAAAGAGGAGAGCGCGACTGGAAACACCATATATTTT. The chain employs TRBV21-1 and TRBJ1-3. TRBV21-1 is given as a pseudogene. The CDR3 contains 16 residues.

The genes are TRBV6-6 and TRBJ2-7; 8 bases fit TRBD1. V shed 10 bases, J shed 1 base, and the junction held 6 bases outside the gene matches. In germline, CDR1 is MNHNY, CDR2 SVGAGI (reference sequence). CDR3 length equals 13 residues. As DNA, the CDR3 is TGTGCCATCTCGGACAGGGAGTCCTACGAGCAGTACTTC. It yields the protein CAISDRESYEQYF.

The chain joins TRBV27 to TRBJ1-5; D is unclear. V was shortened by 5 bases and J by 5 bases, with 10 bases between the two germline ends. The length of the CDR3 is 13 residues. CDR1 and CDR2 (germline): MNHEY, SMNVEV (reference sequence). CDR3 in DNA: TGTGCCAGCAGTCCTAGGACCTATCAGCCCCAGCATTTT. This encodes CASSPRTYQPQHF.

In this sample, this clone turned up once. The chain recombines TRBV30 with TRBJ1-2, with D maybe TRBD1 (5 bases). CDR1 and CDR2 (germline): GTSNPN, SVGIG (reference sequence). With 1 base removed from V and 1 base from J, the gap between germline ends came to 13 bases. The CDR3 is 15 amino acids. For the CDR3, the DNA is TGTGCCTGGAGTGGCGGGGCAGGGATTAACTATGGCTACACCTTC. Protein product: CAWSGGAGINYGYTF.

This clone has only a few counts. CDR3 sequence: CASSQQLGGGEQYF. The CDR3 DNA reads as TGTGCCAGCAGCCAGCAACTAGGGGGGGGTGAGCAGTACTTC. The genes are TRBV14 and TRBJ2-7, with a possible D match to TRBD2 (7 bases). The CDR3 runs to 14 residues. V lost 3 bases and J lost 7, with 16 bases in between. The germline CDR1 and CDR2 sequences are SGHDN and FVKESK.

The sample holds a few counts of this clone. This chain joins TRBV11-2 and TRBJ1-6, with 8 bases matching TRBD1. CDR3 size: 15 residues. The V gene's germline CDR1 is SGHAT and CDR2 FQNNGV. V dropped 4 bases and J dropped 6; count of bases not matched to a gene: 5. The CDR3: CASSWGTGANSPLHF. The CDR3 nucleotides are TGTGCCAGCAGCTGGGGGACAGGTGCTAATTCACCCCTCCACTTT.

This chain joins TRBV5-5 and TRBJ2-3, with 10 nucleotides matching TRBD2. The CDR3 contains 15 residues. Germline trimming cut 0 bases from V and 6 bases from J; bases unmatched to any gene: 4. Looked up from germline, CDR1 is SGHKS and CDR2 is YYEKEE (reference sequence). The CDR3 bases are TGTGCCAGCAGCTTGGGGAGCGGGGGGGCGGATACGCAGTATTTT. As protein: CASSLGSGGADTQYF.

This chain joins TRBV7-9 and TRBJ2-7; TRBD1 agrees at 7 bases. Germline values: CDR1 SEHNR, CDR2 FQNEAQ (reference sequence). CDR3 size: 14 residues. Trimming took 6 bases from V and 2 from J; bases not matched to a gene: 7. CDR3 nucleotide sequence: TGTGCCAGCAGTCCGGGACAGTTCCCCTACGAGCAGTACTTC. Amino acid sequence: CASSPGQFPYEQYF. Together with reference TRBV7-9 and TRBJ2-7, the CDR3 gives the full variable domain: DTGVSQNPRHKITKRGQNVTFRCDPISEHNRLYWYRQTLGQGPEFLTYFQNEAQLEKSRLLSDRFSAERPKGSFSTLEIQRTEQGDSAMYLCASSPGQFPYEQYFGPGTRLTVT.

V is TRBV13 and J is TRBJ1-1; the match to TRBD1 covers 7 bases. The V and J ends lost 4 bases and 13 bases, in that order; junction bases with no gene match: 6. CDR3 length: 11 residues. The germline V gene has CDR1 PRHDT and CDR2 FYEKMQ (reference sequence). The CDR3 DNA is TGTGCCAGCAGCTCTTCCCGGGACAGTTTCTTT. This gives the protein CASSSSRDSFF.

Here the CDR3 reads CASSNRGPGNQPQHF. In DNA, the CDR3 is TGTGCCAGCAGTAACAGGGGGCCTGGCAATCAGCCCCAGCATTTT. The chain couples TRBV6-1 to TRBJ1-5; 9 bases map to TRBD1. Losses at the gene ends were 5 bases for V and 2 bases for J; bases not matched to a gene: 4. Germline values: CDR1 MNHNS, CDR2 SASEGT. The CDR3 contains 15 residues.

The chain joins TRBV14 to TRBJ1-2, with TRBD1 as a possible D gene (6 bases). This CDR3 is built from 18 residues. Germline V lookup: CDR1 SGHDN, CDR2 FVKESK. Trimming shortened V by 0 bases and J by 4 bases, and 21 bases separated the two germline ends. The CDR3 reads CASSQDKTGWPEGYGYTF. Written as DNA, the CDR3 is TGTGCCAGCAGCCAAGATAAAACAGGGTGGCCCGAAGGCTATGGCTACACCTTC.